These 25 T cell receptor beta chains were sequenced from one sample in a study of blood T cells in healthy people across ages. The use of a sample-barcoded 5' primer and a J-beta primer mix characterized a second PCR of roughly 6 to 11 cycles. TCRdb ran MiXCR on the 5' RACE reads and lists one entry per CDR3 protein. The table includes about a million distinct CDR3 sequences, roughly 51% detected once. Sequencing was performed on blood. These receptor sequences come from a woman aged 60-75 years in good health.

V gene TRBV27 combines with J gene TRBJ1-2; unclear D gene. Germline V gene data show CDR1 as MNHEY and CDR2 as SMNVEV (reference sequence). Deletions cut 5 bases from V and 8 bases from J, with 18 bases between. The CDR3 covers 14 residues. The CDR3 DNA reads as TGTGCCAGCAGTCACCTCGGCACAAATATGGGCTACACCTTC. Translating it yields CASSHLGTNMGYTF.

This clonotype was counted only a few times. This chain connects TRBV6-1 to TRBJ1-5; D may be TRBD1 (5 bases). Germline V lookup: CDR1 MNHNS, CDR2 SASEGT. The CDR3 sequence is 15 residues long. The V and J ends lost 10 bases and 5 bases respectively, with 21 bases between them. CDR3 nucleotides: TGTGCCACCAAGGGGCAGGATGGAGGGTATCAGCCCCAGCATTTT. This codes for CATKGQDGGYQPQHF.

The chain combines TRBV19 with TRBJ2-4; D remains ambiguous. The J call may be wrong; the DNA end is better matched by TRBJ2-7. This CDR3 spans 13 amino acids. Germline CDR1 is LNHDA and CDR2 is SQIVND (reference sequence). As DNA, the CDR3 is TGTGCCAGTAGTACTACAGTTAACTACGAGCAGTACTTC. This translates into CASSTTVNYEQYF.

The chain joins TRBV13 to TRBJ2-3, with TRBD2 matching 8 bases. The germline V gene has CDR1 PRHDT and CDR2 FYEKMQ (reference sequence). V trimming: 4 bases; J trimming: 2 bases; junction bases outside the gene matches: 2. CDR3 length: 14 residues. In DNA form, the CDR3 reads TGTGCCAGCAGCTCAGCGGGGGACACAGATACGCAGTATTTT. This codes for CASSSAGDTDTQYF.

The sample holds many counts of this clonotype. J is TRBJ2-5 and V is TRBV29-1, with 7 bases fitting TRBD1. CDR3 length: 13 residues. Germline V gene lookup returns CDR1 SQVTM and CDR2 ANQGSEA. With 1 base clipped from V and 5 bases from J, the junction kept 4 bases outside the gene matches. The CDR3: CSVEVTGVETQYF. The CDR3 DNA is TGCAGCGTTGAAGTCACAGGGGTGGAGACCCAGTACTTC.

The chain has TRBV5-6 and TRBJ1-6; D gene ambiguous. The V end lost 2 bases, the J end lost 9 bases, and 9 bases lay between the germline ends. This CDR3 comprises 13 residues. CDR1 and CDR2 (germline): SGHDT, YYEEEE. The CDR3 protein is CASSFGRGSPLHF. The CDR3 DNA follows: TGTGCCAGCAGCTTTGGACGGGGTTCACCCCTCCACTTT.

The chain links TRBV28 to TRBJ2-4; D is undetermined. The CDR3 extends over 13 amino acids. Trimming took 6 bases from V and 13 from J, leaving 19 bases between them. In germline, CDR1 is MDHEN, CDR2 SYDVKM. This chain's CDR3 is CASRPPGRAEQYF. In nucleotides, the CDR3 is TGTGCCAGCAGACCCCCAGGTCGGGCTGAGCAGTACTTC.

J is TRBJ2-1 and V is TRBV29-1; TRBD2 matches 8 bases. V gave up 6 bases and J gave up 4 bases; unmatched junction bases: 11. The CDR3 spans 15 residues. The germline V gene encodes CDR1 SQVTM and CDR2 ANQGSEA. The CDR3 region is CSVGGGGRPYNEQFF. DNA of the CDR3: TGCAGCGTCGGTGGGGGCGGGAGGCCATACAATGAGCAGTTCTTC.

The chain couples TRBV5-5 to TRBJ1-2; D not certain. CDR1 SGHKS and CDR2 YYEKEE come from the germline V gene (reference sequence). The CDR3 covers 12 residues. V gave up 6 bases and J gave up 11 bases, with 17 bases separating them. The CDR3, as DNA: TGTGCCAGCACCGGAATGGCCACGGAGTACACCTTC. It codes for CASTGMATEYTF.

This chain uses TRBV12-3 or TRBV12-4 with TRBJ1-2; no reliable D call. Trimming pared 8 bases from V and 4 bases from J, leaving 14 bases between. This CDR3 contains 13 residues. The CDR3 region has the DNA TGTGCCAGCCGAAGGGTCGGGTTCTATGGCTACACCTTC. It translates to CASRRVGFYGYTF.

J is TRBJ2-1 and V is TRBV20-1; 10 bases map to TRBD2. Losses at the gene ends were 4 bases for V and 4 bases for J; bases not matched to a gene: 7. Germline CDR1 DFQATT, CDR2 SNEGSKA (reference sequence). This CDR3 region has 15 residues. The CDR3 coding sequence is TGCAGTGCTAAAGACCCGGGACTAGCGTACAATGAGCAGTTCTTC. Its translation: CSAKDPGLAYNEQFF.

As concerns this clonotype: The junction departs from the called germline gene at one end, perhaps through a read error. The chain is built from TRBV10-3 and TRBJ2-7; D gene unclear. This CDR3 has 12 residues. The germline CDR1 and CDR2 sequences are ENHRY and SYGVKD. CDR3 protein: CAISAGSYGQYF. CDR3 DNA sequence: TGTGCCATCAGTGCCGGGTCCTACGGGCAGTACTTC.

The chain has TRBV20-1 and TRBJ2-7; maybe TRBD2 (6 bases). The V end was cut by 5 bases, the J end by 5 bases, with 13 bases between. The CDR3 is 12 residues long. CDR1 DFQATT and CDR2 SNEGSKA come from the germline V gene (reference sequence). The CDR3 reads CSARSEGHEQYF. The CDR3 nucleotides read TGCAGTGCTCGGTCGGAGGGCCACGAGCAGTACTTC.

The chain is built from TRBV27 and TRBJ2-1, with 8 nucleotides matching TRBD2. V trimming: 4 bases; J trimming: 9 bases; junction bases outside the gene matches: 20. CDR3 size: 18 residues. In germline, CDR1 is MNHEY, CDR2 SMNVEV (reference sequence). The CDR3 reads CASSSVAGRAGPHGEQFF. In DNA form, the CDR3 reads TGTGCCAGCAGTTCGGTAGCGGGACGGGCTGGACCACACGGTGAGCAGTTCTTC.

This clonotype was seen only a few times. The chain carries TRBV6-5 and TRBJ2-7, with D tentatively TRBD2 (6 bases). The V end lost 8 bases, the J end lost 5 bases, and 19 bases lay between the germline ends. This CDR3 comprises 14 residues. Germline V gene data show CDR1 as MNHEY and CDR2 as SVGAGI. The CDR3 DNA reads TGTGCCAGCCAACCAATGGCGGGGTCCCACGAGCAGTACTTC. Protein: CASQPMAGSHEQYF.

This clonotype was seen more than once but under ten times. CDR3: CASTTQAGGPPYNEQFF. The DNA for the CDR3 is TGTGCCAGCACCACCCAAGCGGGAGGGCCTCCCTACAATGAGCAGTTCTTC. This chain links TRBV7-2 with TRBJ2-1, with 10 nucleotides matching TRBD2. The V gene's germline CDR1 is SGHTA and CDR2 FQGNSA. The CDR3 contains 17 residues. V shed 7 bases, J shed 2 bases, and the junction held 11 bases outside the gene matches.

The chain joins TRBV20-1 to TRBJ1-5; D perhaps matches TRBD1 (6 bases). Deletions cut 4 bases from V and 3 bases from J, with 16 bases between. CDR1 and CDR2 from the germline V gene are DFQATT and SNEGSKA (reference sequence). There are 15 residues in the CDR3. CDR3 residues: CSAIRTVFTNQPQHF. The CDR3 nucleotides are TGCAGTGCTATTCGGACAGTCTTTACCAATCAGCCCCAGCATTTT.

The chain links TRBV11-2 to TRBJ2-3, with TRBD2 identical over 8 bases. Germline-derived CDR1 and CDR2 are SGHAT and FQNNGV. The J segment lost 6 bases and the V segment lost 0 bases, leaving 5 bases of the junction unmatched. The CDR3 spans 15 residues. CDR3 nucleotides: TGTGCCAGCAGCTTAGATTTCGCGGGGGGCGATACGCAGTATTTT. Its protein is CASSLDFAGGDTQYF.

This chain uses TRBV18 with TRBJ2-4; perhaps TRBD2 as D (5 bases). CDR3 length: 16 amino acids. V was cut by 2 bases and J by 1 base, with 12 bases left in between. Germline CDR1 is KGHSH and CDR2 is LQKENI. CDR3 in amino acids: CASSPGRSLAKNIQYF. In nucleotides, the CDR3 is TGTGCCAGCTCACCAGGGAGAAGCCTGGCCAAAAACATTCAGTACTTC.

There are a few counts of this clonotype. V and J are TRBV7-9 and TRBJ1-2; weak D call: TRBD1 (5 bases). CDR1 and CDR2 from the germline V gene are SEHNR and FQNEAQ (reference sequence). The CDR3 runs to 13 residues. The V and J ends lost 3 bases and 5 bases respectively, with 10 bases between them. The CDR3 DNA sequence: TGTGCCAGCAGCTTGGGTGACAGATATGGCTACACCTTC. It is translated as CASSLGDRYGYTF.

V gene TRBV3-1 combines with J gene TRBJ2-7, with D possibly being TRBD1 or TRBD2 (5 bases each). Per the germline V gene, CDR1 is LGHDT and CDR2 is YNNKEL (reference sequence). Trimming cost V 1 base and J 4 bases, with 17 bases left between them. There are 16 residues in the CDR3. CDR3 bases: TGTGCCAGCAGCCAAGTTCGAGGGACGGGAAGGTACGAGCAGTACTTC. Its translation is CASSQVRGTGRYEQYF.

The V gene is TRBV20-1, the J gene TRBJ2-3; 9 bases are shared with TRBD2. V shed 5 bases and J 9 bases; nucleotides not matched to a gene: 15. CDR1 is DFQATT, CDR2 SNEGSKA, per germline (reference sequence). The CDR3 runs to 15 residues. The CDR3 DNA reads as TGCAGTGCTCCTCCGGGACTAGCAGGTTTCGGCACGCAGTATTTT. This gives the protein CSAPPGLAGFGTQYF.

The CDR3: CASSKESGETGGYEQFF. The DNA for the CDR3 is TGTGCCAGCAGCAAAGAGTCGGGGGAGACAGGGGGCTATGAGCAGTTCTTC. This sequence joins TRBV21-1 and TRBJ2-1; the D call TRBD1 from the table was never checked on the DNA. TRBV21-1 constitutes a pseudogene. This CDR3 is built from 17 residues.

The gene calls are TRBV30 and TRBJ2-5; TRBD1 matches at 9 bases. The J call is doubtful: the DNA matches TRBJ2-7 better. This CDR3 is 13 amino acids long. Germline CDR1 and CDR2: GTSNPN and SVGIG (reference sequence). For the CDR3, the DNA is TGTGCCTGGCAGACAGGGGGGGCCTACGAGCAGTACTTC. Translation: CAWQTGGAYEQYF.

This clonotype was observed a single time. The CDR3 is CASSLANQGAKNIQYF. CDR3 coding DNA: TGTGCCAGCAGCTTAGCGAATCAGGGTGCCAAAAACATTCAGTACTTC. The chain links TRBV7-9 to TRBJ2-4; tentatively, D is TRBD1 (5 bases). Trimming pared 0 bases from V and 1 base from J, leaving 10 bases between. The CDR3 covers 16 residues. CDR1 is SEHNR, CDR2 FQNEAQ, per germline (reference sequence).